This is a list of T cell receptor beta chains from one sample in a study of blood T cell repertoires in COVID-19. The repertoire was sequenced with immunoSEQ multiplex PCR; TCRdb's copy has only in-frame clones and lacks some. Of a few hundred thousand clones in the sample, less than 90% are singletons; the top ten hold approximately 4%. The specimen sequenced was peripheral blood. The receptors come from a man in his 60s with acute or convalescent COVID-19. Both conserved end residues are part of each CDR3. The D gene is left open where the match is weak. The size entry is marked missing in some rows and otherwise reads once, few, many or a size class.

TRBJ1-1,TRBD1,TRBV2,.,TGTGCCAGCGGTCCGGGACAGGGGAGAAGAGGAGCCTATCCTGAAGCTTTCTTT,CASGPGQGRRGAYPEAFF
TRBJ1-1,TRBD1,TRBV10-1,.,TGCGCCAGCAGTTTTGGGACAGGGATGAACACTGAAGCTTTCTTT,CASSFGTGMNTEAFF
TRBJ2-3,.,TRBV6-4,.,TGTGCCAGCAGTGACGGAGAAGCAGATACGCAGTATTTT,CASSDGEADTQYF
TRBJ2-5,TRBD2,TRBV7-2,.,TGTGCCAGCAGCTACTTACTAGCGGATCAAGAGACCCAGTACTTC,CASSYLLADQETQYF
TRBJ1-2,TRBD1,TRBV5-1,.,TGCGCCAGCAGCTCACAGGGGGGTAATGGCTACACCTTC,CASSSQGGNGYTF
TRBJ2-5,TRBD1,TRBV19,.,TGTGCCAGTAGTAGAAGACAGGGTACGGAGACCCAGTACTTC,CASSRRQGTETQYF
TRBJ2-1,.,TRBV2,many,TGTGCCAGCTCTGTAAGGGGAAAGGGAAGGGGCTACAATGAGCAGTTCTTC,CASSVRGKGRGYNEQFF
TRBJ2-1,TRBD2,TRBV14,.,TGTGCCAGCAGCCCTCCGCAGGCTAGCGGCAACAATGAGCAGTTCTTC,CASSPPQASGNNEQFF
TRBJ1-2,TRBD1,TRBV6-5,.,TGTGCCAGCAGTTACGTTAGGACAGGGGGTAACTATGGCTACACCTTC,CASSYVRTGGNYGYTF
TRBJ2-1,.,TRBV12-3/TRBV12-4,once,TGTGCCAGCAGTTCAGAGACTTACAATGAGCAGTTCTTC,CASSSETYNEQFF
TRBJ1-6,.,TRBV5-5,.,TGTGCCAGCAGCTACGGACATCCTTATAATTCACCCCTCCACTTT,CASSYGHPYNSPLHF
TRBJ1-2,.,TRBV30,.,TGTGCCTGGAGTGCCACAGGGAAAGGCTACACCTTC,CAWSATGKGYTF
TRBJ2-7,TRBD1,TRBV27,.,TGTGCCAGCAGACGAATATCCGGGACAGGGGGCTTGTATGAGCAGTACTTC,CASRRISGTGGLYEQYF
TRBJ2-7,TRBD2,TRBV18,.,TGTGCCAGCTCCGACGGCGGGGAGGGGCACGAGCAGTACTTC,CASSDGGEGHEQYF
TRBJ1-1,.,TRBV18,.,TGTGCCAGCTCACCCGAATTGGTCCCCCGGGGGACTGAAGCTTTCTTT,CASSPELVPRGTEAFF
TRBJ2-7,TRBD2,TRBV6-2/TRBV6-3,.,TGTGCCAGCAGTTACGACGGGAGAATCGGTGCGGGAGACGAGCAGTACTTC,CASSYDGRIGAGDEQYF
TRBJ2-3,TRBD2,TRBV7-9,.,TGTGCCAGCAGTTTAGCGGGGCTAGATACGCAGTATTTT,CASSLAGLDTQYF
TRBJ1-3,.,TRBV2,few,TGTGCCGGAAAAGAGGATTATGGAAACACCATATATTTT,CAGKEDYGNTIYF
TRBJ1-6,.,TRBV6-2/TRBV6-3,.,TGTGCCAGCACCCCGGGACTGTATAATTCACCCCTCCACTTT,CASTPGLYNSPLHF
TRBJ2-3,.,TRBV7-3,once,TGTGCCAGCAGCTTAACGGGCGACACAGATACGCAGTATTTT,CASSLTGDTDTQYF
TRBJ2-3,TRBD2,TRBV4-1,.,TGCGCCAGCAGCCAAGTTAGCGGGGGACCAGATACGCAGTATTTT,CASSQVSGGPDTQYF
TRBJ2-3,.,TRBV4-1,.,TGCGCCAGCAGCCAAGAAAGCCAATCAGATACGCAGTATTTT,CASSQESQSDTQYF
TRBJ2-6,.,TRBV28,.,TGTGCCAGCAGCACAACAGGGACCGGGGCCAACGTCCTGACTTTC,CASSTTGTGANVLTF
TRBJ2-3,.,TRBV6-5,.,TGTGCCACGACTGGGGGCTATACGCAGTATTTT,CATTGGYTQYF
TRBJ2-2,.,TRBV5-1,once,TGCTCCTCGAGGACACAGCAGAACACCGGGGAGCTGTTTTTT,CSSRTQQNTGELFF
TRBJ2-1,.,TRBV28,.,TGTGCCAGCAATCGCGGGACTGTCAATGAGCAGTTCTTC,CASNRGTVNEQFF
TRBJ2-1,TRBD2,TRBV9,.,TGTGCCAGCAGCGTAGTAGCGGGGGGGCTCAATGAGCAGTTCTTC,CASSVVAGGLNEQFF
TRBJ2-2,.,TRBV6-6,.,TGTGCCAGCAGTCCCAACGGAGCGGCGAACACCGGGGAGCTGTTTTTT,CASSPNGAANTGELFF
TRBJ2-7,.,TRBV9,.,TGTGCCAGCAGTCTAGGATCCTTATCCTACGAGCAGTACTTC,CASSLGSLSYEQYF
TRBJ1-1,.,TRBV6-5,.,TGTGCCAGCAGTTACTCTGACAACATGAACACTGAAGCTTTCTTT,CASSYSDNMNTEAFF